This T cell receptor (beta chain) is drawn from a study of T-cell memory formation after mild COVID-19. Study summary: Largely, TCR clusters stayed within a single donor.

TCRdb re-derived calls from the 5' RACE reads in MiXCR, one entry per CDR3 protein. The sample yields around 200,000 distinct CDR3 sequences, 20% to 25% seen once. Trimming pared 5 bases from V and 7 bases from J, leaving 20 bases between. This CDR3 comprises 16 residues. Germline V lookup: CDR1 SGHTA, CDR2 FQGNSA. This clonotype was counted between two and nine times. Sequenced sample: PBMCs or a T cell subset sorted from them (not recorded which). The TCR sequence derives from an adult woman who had mild COVID-19 (a few samples of this study predate the infection). Cell type and time point are not known. J is TRBJ1-4 and V is TRBV7-2, with D possibly being TRBD1 (5 bases). This chain's CDR3 is CASSPRHRGSTEKLFF. CDR3 in DNA: TGTGCCAGCAGCCCGAGGCACCGGGGCTCCACTGAAAAACTGTTTTTT.